The sequence of this TCR beta chain was determined in a study of shared clonotypes between healthy human individuals. Deep-level running was used for the assay. Researchers divided each subset's genomic DNA evenly across several immunoSEQ plates. Ten immunoSEQ deep assay plates served to sequence unsorted PBMC DNA. Generated by immunoSEQ multiplex PCR, the TCRdb table keeps only in-frame clones and is missing some. The sample consists of 450,000 to 550,000 clones, 79% of them appearing once. The donors, healthy adults who were HIV-negative, had experienced no recent acute infections or vaccinations. The CDR3 is made up of 12 amino acids. Germline V gene sequence: CDR1 SGHRS, CDR2 YFSETQ. V shed 4 bases and J shed 3 bases, with 8 bases lying between them.

This TCR came from a woman aged 40 to 50 in good health. Some clones in this sample may be carry-over from other donors' samples. Input material: PBMCs. The chain combines TRBV5-1 with TRBJ2-7; D is possibly TRBD2 (6 bases). CDR3 bases: TGCGCCAGCAGCCCGGGGGTCTACGAGCAGTACTTC. This gives the protein CASSPGVYEQYF.